The next 23 T cell receptor beta chains were all read from a single sample in a study of blood T cells in healthy people across ages. With a J-beta primer mix and a sample-barcoded 5' primer, a second PCR ran roughly 6 to 11 cycles. TCRdb reprocessed the 5' RACE reads via MiXCR and lists one record per CDR3 protein. The sample yields approximately 580,000 distinct CDR3 sequences, nearly 25% seen once. These same records also appear under a second study, on T cells of mothers and their children.

Source material: blood. The receptors come from a boy younger than 18 in good health.

This clonotype was seen repeatedly, ten times or more. The V gene is TRBV20-1, the J gene TRBJ2-5, with TRBD2 matching 10 bases. The CDR3 consists of 15 residues. Trimming took 4 bases from V and 2 from J; bases not matched to a gene: 7. Germline loops: CDR1 DFQATT, CDR2 SNEGSKA (reference sequence). As DNA, the CDR3 is TGCAGTGCTACCATAGCGGGGGGCCGACAAGAGACCCAGTACTTC. As protein: CSATIAGGRQETQYF.

CDR3 DNA sequence: TGTGCCAGCAGCGCTATGTTTACGCAGTATTTT. Translation gives CASSAMFTQYF. The chain employs TRBV28 and TRBJ2-3, with D unclear. This CDR3 contains 11 residues. Germline values: CDR1 MDHEN, CDR2 SYDVKM. Trimming removed 6 bases at V and 8 bases at J, with 9 bases between.

Worth noting for this clonotype: Relative to the germline gene, one junction end is altered; a read error may explain this. The rearrangement links TRBV5-1 to TRBJ2-2, with D possibly matching TRBD2 (7 bases). The CDR3 is made up of 15 amino acids. The germline gives CDR1 SGHRS, CDR2 YFSETQ. The CDR3 sequence is CASSQVTGGTRELFF. In DNA, the CDR3 is TGCGCCAGCAGCCAAGTGACGGGGGGCACCAGGGAGCTGTTTTTT. Looking up the rest from reference TRBV5-1 and TRBJ2-2 gives the full variable domain: KAGVTQTPRYLIKTRGQQVTLSCSPISGHRSVSWYQQTPGQGLQFLFEYFSETQRNKGNFPGRFSGRQFSNSRSEMNVSTLELGDSALYLCASSQVTGGTRELFFGEGSRLTVL.

The rearrangement links TRBV2 to TRBJ2-5; 9 nucleotides agree with TRBD1. The trim removed 7 bases at V and 0 bases at J, leaving 21 bases unmatched. Germline V gene sequence: CDR1 SNHLY, CDR2 FYNNEI. The CDR3 contains 20 residues. As DNA, the CDR3 is TGTGCCAGCACCACCCTTAATCCTGGACAGGGGATTAAGTACCAAGAGACCCAGTACTTC. This encodes CASTTLNPGQGIKYQETQYF.

This chain uses TRBV19 with TRBJ1-5; D unresolved. V lost 4 bases and J 4 bases, leaving 17 bases between the germline ends. The CDR3 is 16 amino acids. Per germline, CDR1 LNHDA and CDR2 SQIVND (reference sequence). CDR3 loop: CASSTSPPGWNQPQHF. As DNA, the CDR3 is TGTGCCAGTAGTACATCCCCTCCGGGGTGGAATCAGCCCCAGCATTTT.

This chain joins TRBV20-1 and TRBJ1-1, with D possibly being TRBD1 (5 bases). The ends were cut back, 3 bases at V and 1 base at J, with 9 bases in the middle. CDR1 DFQATT and CDR2 SNEGSKA come from the germline V gene (reference sequence). The CDR3 is made up of 13 amino acids. CDR3 bases: TGCAGTGCTAGGGGGCGGGCGAACACTGAAGCTTTCTTT. It is translated as CSARGRANTEAFF.

V is TRBV4-3 and J is TRBJ2-6; D is unresolved. Trimming left V 0 bases short and J 1 base short, with 7 bases between. Germline V gene sequence: CDR1 LGHNA, CDR2 YSLEER. CDR3 length equals 16 residues. This chain's CDR3 is CASSQDPVSGANVLTF. The CDR3 bases are TGCGCCAGCAGCCAAGATCCGGTATCTGGGGCCAACGTCCTGACTTTC.

The chain carries TRBV19 and TRBJ1-2; unclear D gene. Deletions cut 8 bases from V and 6 bases from J, with 7 bases between. CDR1 and CDR2 from the germline V gene are LNHDA and SQIVND (reference sequence). This CDR3 contains 10 residues. CDR3 nucleotides: TGTGCCAGTTCCTCGGATGGCTACACCTTC. It is translated as CASSSDGYTF.

The J gene is TRBJ1-5, the V gene TRBV28; TRBD1 aligns across 7 bases. The V segment lost 3 bases and the J segment 3 bases; nucleotides outside the gene matches: 8. The germline gives CDR1 MDHEN, CDR2 SYDVKM. The CDR3 sequence is 16 residues long. CDR3 protein: CASSLTRTGHNQPQHF. CDR3 coding DNA: TGTGCCAGCAGTTTGACCAGGACAGGTCACAATCAGCCCCAGCATTTT.

This chain uses TRBV27 with TRBJ2-3; 12 bases are a match to TRBD2. Germline V gene sequence: CDR1 MNHEY, CDR2 SMNVEV (reference sequence). Unmatched junction bases numbered 6, after V lost 7 bases and J lost 4 bases. The CDR3 spans 15 residues. CDR3 DNA sequence: TGTGCCAGCACGCTAGCGGGAGGGGCCCCAGATACGCAGTATTTT. Its protein product is CASTLAGGAPDTQYF.

The chain links TRBV27 to TRBJ1-1, with D tentatively TRBD1 (6 bases). This CDR3 comprises 14 residues. Between the trimmed V and J ends, which lost 7 bases and 8 bases, there was a span of 20 bases. The germline V gene encodes CDR1 MNHEY and CDR2 SMNVEV (reference sequence). CDR3 sequence (DNA): TGTGCCAGCATGACCGGCTTAGTTACAGGGGAAGCTTTCTTT. Its translation: CASMTGLVTGEAFF.

This chain links TRBV5-6 with TRBJ1-2; unclear D gene. CDR3 length: 13 residues. Germline V gives CDR1 SGHDT, CDR2 YYEEEE. With 5 bases removed from V and 0 bases from J, the gap between germline ends came to 8 bases. This chain's CDR3 is CASRDRSNYGYTF. The CDR3 nucleotides read TGTGCCAGCAGGGACCGATCTAACTATGGCTACACCTTC.

This clonotype was seen more than once but under ten times. The CDR3 bases are TGTGCCAGCAGTTGGGCGGGAACGAACAATGAGCAGTTCTTC. This translates into CASSWAGTNNEQFF. J is TRBJ2-1 and V is TRBV12-3 or TRBV12-4, with D perhaps TRBD2 (6 bases). The CDR3 consists of 14 residues. Trimming stripped 4 bases from V and 5 bases from J, with 12 bases between.

The J gene is TRBJ2-2, the V gene TRBV9; D possibly corresponds to TRBD1 (5 bases). The CDR3 sequence is 14 residues long. V was cut by 0 bases and J by 4 bases, with 7 bases left in between. The germline V gene encodes CDR1 SGDLS and CDR2 YYNGEE. The CDR3 region has the DNA TGTGCCAGCAGCGTAGATCAGGGCACCGGGGAGCTGTTTTTT. Its translation: CASSVDQGTGELFF.

The chain has TRBV7-2 and TRBJ2-5; tentative D call: TRBD1 (5 bases). The V gene's germline CDR1 is SGHTA and CDR2 FQGNSA. Trimming pared 2 bases from V and 0 bases from J, leaving 7 bases between. This CDR3 comprises 14 residues. The CDR3, as DNA: TGTGCCAGCAGCTTAAGCAGGGACCAAGAGACCCAGTACTTC. This sequence encodes CASSLSRDQETQYF.

The chain is built from TRBV7-8 and TRBJ2-3; 8 bases agree with TRBD2. The junction had 11 bases not matched to a gene; V was cut back by 4 bases and J by 5 bases. This CDR3 comprises 16 residues. The germline V gene has CDR1 SGHVS and CDR2 FQNEAQ. The CDR3 DNA reads as TGTGCCAGCAGCTCCTCGCCAGCGGGAGTTAAAGATACGCAGTATTTT. It specifies CASSSSPAGVKDTQYF.

The chain has TRBV15 and TRBJ2-1, with D hard to call. TRBJ2-7 explains the end of the DNA better; the J call may be wrong. Germline CDR1 reads LNHNV; CDR2 reads YYDKDF (reference sequence). CDR3 length equals 13 residues. The CDR3: CATSRDWAYEQYF. The CDR3 region has the DNA TGTGCCACCAGCAGAGATTGGGCATACGAGCAGTACTTC.

About this clonotype itself: With a much larger clone just one base away, this may be a read error. The chain recombines TRBV5-1 with TRBJ2-5; 7 nucleotides match TRBD2. CDR1 SGHRS and CDR2 YFSETQ come from the germline V gene. There are 16 residues in the CDR3. As DNA, the CDR3 is TGCGCCAGCAGCTTGTGGAGCGGGACGGTCCAAGAGACCCACTACTTC. Amino acids: CASSLWSGTVQETHYF.

The J gene is TRBJ2-3, the V gene TRBV18, with D perhaps matching TRBD1 (6 bases). Germline V lookup: CDR1 KGHSH, CDR2 LQKENI. V was cut by 4 bases and J by 2 bases, with 13 bases left in between. The CDR3 runs 15 residues. This chain's CDR3 is CASSRTGTTTDTQYF. The CDR3 bases are TGTGCCAGCTCACGAACCGGGACAACCACAGATACGCAGTATTTT.

This clonotype was detected only once. The rearrangement links TRBV25-1 to TRBJ2-5, with TRBD2 matching 7 bases. This CDR3 spans 14 amino acids. V shed 4 bases, J shed 4 bases, and the junction held 6 bases outside the gene matches. Germline V lookup: CDR1 MGHDK, CDR2 SYGVNS. In DNA, the CDR3 is TGTGCCAGCAGTGCGAGCTCGGGGGGAGAGACCCAGTACTTC. Translated, it gives CASSASSGGETQYF.

A remark on this clonotype: At one boundary the junction diverges from the germline segment, which might be a read error. The J gene is TRBJ2-4, the V gene TRBV6-4, with D possibly being TRBD2 (5 bases). The CDR3 sequence is 17 residues long. Germline loops: CDR1 MRHNA, CDR2 SNTAGT. This chain's CDR3 is CASTKLTATLARNIQYF. CDR3 in DNA: TGTGCCAGCACCAAACTCACCGCTACGCTAGCCAGAAACATTCAGTACTTC.

At least ten counts were recorded for this clonotype. CDR3 coding DNA: TGCGCCAGCAGCCAAGAAGGTCGGGGGAATGAAAAACTGTTTTTT. Translating gives CASSQEGRGNEKLFF. This chain links TRBV4-3 with TRBJ1-4; a weak D match, TRBD1 (5 bases). The CDR3 is 15 residues long. The V end was cut by 0 bases, the J end by 5 bases, with 10 bases between. Germline CDR1 LGHNA, CDR2 YSLEER.

As for this clonotype: A much larger clonotype is one base distant, so this may be a read error. The chain uses TRBV29-1 and TRBJ2-7, with TRBD2 as a possible D gene (5 bases). Per germline, CDR1 SQVTM and CDR2 ANQGSEA. This CDR3 has 14 amino acids. DNA of the CDR3: TGCAGCGTTTACGGGGTTCTTAGCTCCTACGAGCAGTGCTTC. Protein: CSVYGVLSSYEQCF.